This record covers a single T cell receptor beta chain. V was trimmed by 4 bases and J by 7 bases, leaving 10 bases between them. Germline values: CDR1 KGHSH, CDR2 LQKENI. There are 13 residues in the CDR3. The sample is drawn from a study of T cell responses to AZD1222 COVID-19 vaccine. Sequenced by immunoSEQ multiplex PCR; TCRdb stores in-frame clones only, minus some. Among about 56,000 clones listed, around 80% were seen once. Source: peripheral blood, taken 28 days after the second AZD1222 dose. The rearrangement joins TRBV18 to TRBJ1-4, with TRBD1 as a possible D gene (6 bases). This sequence originates from an adult who received the AZD1222 COVID-19 vaccine. CDR3 residues: CASSRGAREKLFF. The CDR3, as DNA: TGTGCCAGCTCACGGGGGGCGCGTGAAAAACTGTTTTTT.